These T cell receptor beta chains were read from a single sample in a study of identical twins. Each CDR3 protein is one row after TCRdb ran MiXCR on the 5' RACE reads. The sample carries some 250,000 distinct CDR3 sequences, about 13% recorded once. The same sample was also used in a study of yellow fever vaccine responses in identical twins.

Source material: memory (CD45RO+) T cells sorted from blood. Receptors originate from a woman under 30 in good health. Both conserved end residues are part of each CDR3. Fields, in order: J gene, V gene, D gene, clone size, CDR3 protein, CDR3 DNA. The D gene is left open where the match is weak. A row's size may be missing; if present it is once, few, many or a size class.

j_call: TRBJ2-1; v_call: TRBV4-3; d_call: TRBD2; clone_size: few; cdr3_aa: CASSQDRAGEEFF; cdr3_nt: TGCGCCAGCAGCCAAGACCGGGCGGGAGAAGAGTTCTTC
j_call: TRBJ2-3; v_call: TRBV5-1; d_call: TRBD1; clone_size: many; cdr3_aa: CASSLGTGRTGTTDTQYF; cdr3_nt: TGCGCCAGCAGCTTAGGGACAGGGAGGACCGGCACCACAGATACGCAGTATTTT
j_call: TRBJ2-1; v_call: TRBV15; d_call: TRBD2; clone_size: few; cdr3_aa: CATKTSGSSNEQFF; cdr3_nt: TGTGCCACCAAGACTAGCGGGAGTTCGAATGAGCAGTTCTTC
j_call: TRBJ2-3; v_call: TRBV6-1; d_call: TRBD2; clone_size: many; cdr3_aa: CASSRSGDSTDTQYF; cdr3_nt: TGTGCCAGCAGTCGAAGCGGGGATAGCACAGATACGCAGTATTTT
j_call: TRBJ2-2; v_call: TRBV5-1; d_call: TRBD1; clone_size: -; cdr3_aa: CASSSPTGGAGTGELFF; cdr3_nt: TGCGCCAGCAGCTCCCCAACAGGGGGCGCTGGCACCGGGGAGCTGTTTTTT
j_call: TRBJ2-2; v_call: TRBV5-1; d_call: -; clone_size: few; cdr3_aa: CASSLEPVTGELFF; cdr3_nt: TGCGCCAGCAGCTTGGAGCCGGTCACCGGGGAGCTGTTTTTT
j_call: TRBJ1-2; v_call: TRBV28; d_call: -; clone_size: -; cdr3_aa: CASSLKGFYGYTF; cdr3_nt: TGTGCCAGCAGTTTGAAGGGGTTCTATGGCTACACCTTC
j_call: TRBJ2-1; v_call: TRBV4-3; d_call: TRBD2; clone_size: many; cdr3_aa: CASSQDSPLAGYRNEQFF; cdr3_nt: TGCGCCAGCAGCCAAGATTCTCCACTAGCGGGATACCGCAATGAGCAGTTCTTC
j_call: TRBJ2-1; v_call: TRBV5-1; d_call: TRBD2; clone_size: few; cdr3_aa: CASSFRGLAENYYNEQFF; cdr3_nt: TGCGCCAGCAGCTTTAGGGGACTAGCGGAAAACTACTACAATGAGCAGTTCTTC
j_call: TRBJ2-2; v_call: TRBV12-3/TRBV12-4; d_call: -; clone_size: -; cdr3_aa: CASNPGAGAGELFF; cdr3_nt: TGTGCCAGCAACCCAGGGGCAGGGGCCGGGGAGCTGTTTTTT
j_call: TRBJ1-2; v_call: TRBV20-1; d_call: TRBD1; clone_size: few; cdr3_aa: CSAMTGGAGYTF; cdr3_nt: TGCAGTGCTATGACAGGGGGTGCTGGCTACACCTTC
j_call: TRBJ2-2; v_call: TRBV7-3; d_call: -; clone_size: few; cdr3_aa: CASSPQQAGELFF; cdr3_nt: TGTGCCAGCAGCCCCCAGCAAGCCGGGGAGCTGTTTTTT
j_call: TRBJ2-1; v_call: TRBV12-3/TRBV12-4; d_call: TRBD2; clone_size: medium-sized; cdr3_aa: CASSFSTSGSPGEQFF; cdr3_nt: TGTGCCAGCAGTTTCTCGACTAGCGGGAGTCCGGGTGAGCAGTTCTTC
j_call: TRBJ1-1; v_call: TRBV12-5; d_call: -; clone_size: few; cdr3_aa: CASGLPGTHEAFF; cdr3_nt: TGTGCTAGTGGGCTCCCCGGGACACATGAAGCTTTCTTT
j_call: TRBJ2-1; v_call: TRBV12-3/TRBV12-4; d_call: TRBD1; clone_size: many; cdr3_aa: CASSLVQGPGDEQFF; cdr3_nt: TGTGCCAGCAGTTTAGTACAGGGGCCCGGAGATGAGCAGTTCTTC
j_call: TRBJ2-2; v_call: TRBV7-2; d_call: -; clone_size: -; cdr3_aa: CASSFSGDRNTGELFF; cdr3_nt: TGTGCCAGCAGCTTCTCAGGGGACCGGAACACCGGGGAGCTGTTTTTT
j_call: TRBJ2-3; v_call: TRBV27; d_call: -; clone_size: -; cdr3_aa: CASSARVIGTDTQYF; cdr3_nt: TGTGCCAGCAGTGCCCGGGTTATAGGAACAGATACGCAGTATTTT
j_call: TRBJ2-1; v_call: TRBV7-8; d_call: TRBD2; clone_size: -; cdr3_aa: CASSLVGLVNNEQFF; cdr3_nt: TGTGCCAGCAGCTTAGTGGGACTAGTTAACAATGAGCAGTTCTTC
j_call: TRBJ2-5; v_call: TRBV12-3/TRBV12-4; d_call: -; clone_size: many; cdr3_aa: CASRARFRGETQYF; cdr3_nt: TGTGCCAGCAGGGCCAGATTCCGTGGGGAGACCCAGTACTTC
j_call: TRBJ2-1; v_call: TRBV5-4; d_call: TRBD2; clone_size: -; cdr3_aa: CASSLLAGDWLFNEQFF; cdr3_nt: TGTGCCAGCAGCTTGCTAGCGGGGGATTGGTTGTTCAATGAGCAGTTCTTC
j_call: TRBJ2-6; v_call: TRBV28; d_call: -; clone_size: few; cdr3_aa: CASSLSRIFSGANVLTF; cdr3_nt: TGTGCCAGCAGTTTATCGAGGATTTTCTCTGGGGCCAACGTCCTGACTTTC
j_call: TRBJ1-5; v_call: TRBV28; d_call: TRBD1; clone_size: few; cdr3_aa: CASRPPRDRGWEPQHF; cdr3_nt: TGTGCCAGCAGGCCTCCCCGGGACAGGGGGTGGGAGCCCCAGCATTTT
j_call: TRBJ1-5; v_call: TRBV6-4; d_call: -; clone_size: -; cdr3_aa: CASSKNSNQPQHF; cdr3_nt: TGTGCCAGCAGTAAAAATAGCAATCAGCCCCAGCATTTT
j_call: TRBJ2-3; v_call: TRBV5-6; d_call: -; clone_size: few; cdr3_aa: CASSRPRASTDTQYF; cdr3_nt: TGTGCCAGCAGCCGACCTAGAGCTAGCACAGATACGCAGTATTTT
j_call: TRBJ1-5; v_call: TRBV28; d_call: -; clone_size: -; cdr3_aa: CASSRRGTPNQPQHF; cdr3_nt: TGTGCCAGCAGCCGCCGTGGGACTCCCAATCAGCCCCAGCATTTT
j_call: TRBJ2-7; v_call: TRBV4-1; d_call: TRBD2; clone_size: -; cdr3_aa: CASSQENSGSSYEQYF; cdr3_nt: TGCGCCAGCAGCCAAGAAAATAGCGGGAGCTCCTACGAGCAGTACTTC
j_call: TRBJ2-7; v_call: TRBV12-3/TRBV12-4; d_call: TRBD2; clone_size: many; cdr3_aa: CASSSRLARQDEQYF; cdr3_nt: TGTGCCAGCAGTTCCAGACTAGCCCGTCAGGACGAGCAGTACTTC
j_call: TRBJ2-3; v_call: TRBV7-9; d_call: -; clone_size: many; cdr3_aa: CASSPIAGSDTQYF; cdr3_nt: TGTGCCAGCAGCCCAATAGCTGGTTCAGATACGCAGTATTTT
j_call: TRBJ1-2; v_call: TRBV9; d_call: -; clone_size: many; cdr3_aa: CASVPAGQQSYGYTF; cdr3_nt: TGTGCCAGCGTTCCCGCTGGTCAGCAGAGCTATGGCTACACCTTC
j_call: TRBJ2-7; v_call: TRBV20-1; d_call: TRBD1; clone_size: -; cdr3_aa: CSATGDSSYEQYF; cdr3_nt: TGCAGTGCTACCGGGGACAGCTCCTACGAGCAGTACTTC
j_call: TRBJ1-1; v_call: TRBV28; d_call: -; clone_size: few; cdr3_aa: CASSLFQGPTEAFF; cdr3_nt: TGTGCCAGCAGTTTATTCCAGGGGCCCACTGAAGCTTTCTTT
j_call: TRBJ1-4; v_call: TRBV5-1; d_call: -; clone_size: few; cdr3_aa: CASSDQTGTNEKLFF; cdr3_nt: TGCGCCAGCAGCGACCAAACGGGAACTAATGAAAAACTGTTTTTT
j_call: TRBJ2-4; v_call: TRBV7-2; d_call: -; clone_size: few; cdr3_aa: CASSLARRDDAKNIQYF; cdr3_nt: TGTGCCAGCAGCTTAGCTCGTCGGGACGACGCCAAAAACATTCAGTACTTC
j_call: TRBJ2-7; v_call: TRBV30; d_call: -; clone_size: few; cdr3_aa: CAWRRDGAYEQYF; cdr3_nt: TGTGCCTGGCGCCGGGACGGAGCCTACGAGCAGTACTTC
j_call: TRBJ1-5; v_call: TRBV9; d_call: -; clone_size: -; cdr3_aa: CASSTGQLNQPQHF; cdr3_nt: TGTGCCAGCAGCACCGGACAGCTCAATCAGCCCCAGCATTTT
j_call: TRBJ2-3; v_call: TRBV5-1; d_call: TRBD1; clone_size: -; cdr3_aa: CASSQGAKTDTQYF; cdr3_nt: TGCGCCAGCAGTCAGGGGGCGAAGACAGATACGCAGTATTTT
j_call: TRBJ1-6; v_call: TRBV3-1; d_call: TRBD1; clone_size: -; cdr3_aa: CASSQDPDRLSPHHF; cdr3_nt: TGTGCCTCCAGCCAAGACCCGGACAGGTTATCACCCCACCACTTT
j_call: TRBJ1-2; v_call: TRBV6-2/TRBV6-3; d_call: -; clone_size: few; cdr3_aa: CASSRPTVRDYGYTF; cdr3_nt: TGTGCCAGCAGCCGCCCGACAGTCCGGGACTATGGCTACACCTTC
j_call: TRBJ2-2; v_call: TRBV24-1; d_call: -; clone_size: few; cdr3_aa: CATSDLSRGGSGELFF; cdr3_nt: TGTGCCACCAGTGATTTGTCCAGGGGGGGCTCCGGGGAGCTGTTTTTT
j_call: TRBJ1-5; v_call: TRBV3-1; d_call: -; clone_size: few; cdr3_aa: CASSRALSNQPQHF; cdr3_nt: TGTGCCAGCAGCCGGGCCCTTAGCAATCAGCCCCAGCATTTT
j_call: TRBJ2-7; v_call: TRBV6-2/TRBV6-3; d_call: TRBD2; clone_size: many; cdr3_aa: CASSVSGSESYEQYF; cdr3_nt: TGTGCCAGCAGTGTTAGCGGGAGCGAGTCCTACGAGCAGTACTTC
j_call: TRBJ2-5; v_call: TRBV7-8; d_call: -; clone_size: many; cdr3_aa: CASTLPGGGGETQYF; cdr3_nt: TGTGCCAGCACCCTCCCAGGGGGGGGCGGAGAGACCCAGTACTTC
j_call: TRBJ2-3; v_call: TRBV14; d_call: -; clone_size: few; cdr3_aa: CASSQSRAATDTQYF; cdr3_nt: TGTGCCAGCAGCCAGAGCAGGGCAGCCACAGATACGCAGTATTTT
j_call: TRBJ2-3; v_call: TRBV6-4; d_call: -; clone_size: -; cdr3_aa: CASSDVLARTDTQYF; cdr3_nt: TGTGCCAGCAGTGACGTTCTAGCCCGCACAGATACGCAGTATTTT
j_call: TRBJ2-3; v_call: TRBV24-1; d_call: -; clone_size: few; cdr3_aa: CATSEPPTGTRPDTQYF; cdr3_nt: TGTGCCACCAGTGAGCCCCCCACAGGGACGCGGCCAGATACGCAGTATTTT
j_call: TRBJ2-1; v_call: TRBV13; d_call: TRBD2; clone_size: -; cdr3_aa: CASSRITGTSGGNEQFF; cdr3_nt: TGTGCCAGCAGTCGTATAACCGGGACTAGCGGCGGGAATGAGCAGTTCTTC
j_call: TRBJ2-5; v_call: TRBV4-2; d_call: -; clone_size: -; cdr3_aa: CASSQASRESVPF; cdr3_nt: TGTGCCAGCAGCCAAGCTAGTCGAGAATCGGTCCCTTTC
j_call: TRBJ1-2; v_call: TRBV18; d_call: -; clone_size: -; cdr3_aa: CASSPPTINYGYTF; cdr3_nt: TGTGCCAGCTCACCACCGACTATTAACTATGGCTACACCTTC
j_call: TRBJ2-6; v_call: TRBV7-9; d_call: -; clone_size: -; cdr3_aa: CASSSLQRSGANVLTF; cdr3_nt: TGTGCCAGCAGCTCGCTGCAGCGCTCTGGGGCCAACGTCCTGACTTTC
j_call: TRBJ2-3; v_call: TRBV20-1; d_call: TRBD1; clone_size: -; cdr3_aa: CSGSEGAITDTQYF; cdr3_nt: TGCAGCGGAAGCGAGGGGGCGATCACAGATACGCAGTATTTT
j_call: TRBJ2-7; v_call: TRBV12-3/TRBV12-4; d_call: -; clone_size: many; cdr3_aa: CASSLRGTYEQYF; cdr3_nt: TGTGCCAGCAGTTTAAGGGGTACCTACGAGCAGTACTTC
j_call: TRBJ2-3; v_call: TRBV2; d_call: TRBD2; clone_size: -; cdr3_aa: CASRRLAGGGTDTQYF; cdr3_nt: TGTGCCAGCAGAAGACTAGCGGGTGGCGGCACAGATACGCAGTATTTT
j_call: TRBJ2-3; v_call: TRBV5-1; d_call: -; clone_size: -; cdr3_aa: CASSETTGPDTQYF; cdr3_nt: TGCGCCAGCAGCGAGACCACAGGACCAGATACGCAGTATTTT
j_call: TRBJ2-5; v_call: TRBV29-1; d_call: -; clone_size: -; cdr3_aa: CSVVGGLGETEYF; cdr3_nt: TGCAGCGTAGTGGGGGGGCTTGGAGAGACCGAGTACTTC
j_call: TRBJ1-4; v_call: TRBV20-1; d_call: TRBD1; clone_size: -; cdr3_aa: CSARQGGNEKLFF; cdr3_nt: TGCAGTGCGAGACAGGGAGGAAATGAAAAACTGTTTTTT
j_call: TRBJ2-7; v_call: TRBV12-3/TRBV12-4; d_call: -; clone_size: few; cdr3_aa: CASSLGHGSKEQYF; cdr3_nt: TGTGCCAGCAGTTTGGGCCATGGGAGTAAAGAGCAGTACTTC
j_call: TRBJ2-1; v_call: TRBV7-6; d_call: -; clone_size: few; cdr3_aa: CASSPSRGPYNEQFF; cdr3_nt: TGTGCCAGCAGCCCAAGTAGGGGACCCTACAATGAGCAGTTCTTC
j_call: TRBJ2-2; v_call: TRBV5-1; d_call: TRBD1; clone_size: few; cdr3_aa: CASSFYGTGYTGELFF; cdr3_nt: TGCGCCAGCAGCTTTTACGGGACAGGCTACACCGGGGAGCTGTTTTTT
j_call: TRBJ2-1; v_call: TRBV27; d_call: TRBD2; clone_size: few; cdr3_aa: CASSPRASGYNEQFF; cdr3_nt: TGTGCCAGCAGTCCAAGGGCTAGCGGATACAATGAGCAGTTCTTC
j_call: TRBJ2-7; v_call: TRBV5-1; d_call: -; clone_size: many; cdr3_aa: CASSPDSLSSYEQYF; cdr3_nt: TGCGCCAGCAGCCCGGACAGTTTGAGCTCCTACGAGCAGTACTTC